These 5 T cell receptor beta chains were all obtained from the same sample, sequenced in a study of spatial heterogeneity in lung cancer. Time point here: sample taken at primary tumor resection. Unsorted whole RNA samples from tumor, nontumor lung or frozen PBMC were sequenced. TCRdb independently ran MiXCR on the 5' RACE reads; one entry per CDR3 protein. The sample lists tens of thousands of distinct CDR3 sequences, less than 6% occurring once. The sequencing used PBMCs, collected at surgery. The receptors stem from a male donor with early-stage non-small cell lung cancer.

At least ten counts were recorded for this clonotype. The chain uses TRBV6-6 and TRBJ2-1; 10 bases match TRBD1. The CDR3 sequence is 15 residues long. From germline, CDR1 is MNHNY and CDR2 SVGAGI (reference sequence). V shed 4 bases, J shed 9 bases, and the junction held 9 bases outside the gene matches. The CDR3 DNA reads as TGTGCCAGCAGTTCTACGGACAGGGGGGACGGTGAGCAGTTCTTC. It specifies CASSSTDRGDGEQFF.

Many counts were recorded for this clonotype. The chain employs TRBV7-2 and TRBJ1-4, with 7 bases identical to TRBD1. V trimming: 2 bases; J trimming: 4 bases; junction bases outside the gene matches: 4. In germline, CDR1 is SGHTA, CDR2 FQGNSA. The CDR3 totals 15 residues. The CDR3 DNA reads TGTGCCAGCAGCTTAAATTACAGGGGTAATGAAAAACTGTTTTTT. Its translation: CASSLNYRGNEKLFF.

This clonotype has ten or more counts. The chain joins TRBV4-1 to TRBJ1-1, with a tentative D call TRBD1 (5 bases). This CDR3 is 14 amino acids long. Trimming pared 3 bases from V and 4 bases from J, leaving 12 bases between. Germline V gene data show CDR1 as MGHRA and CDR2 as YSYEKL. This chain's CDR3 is CASSQEGEGTEAFF. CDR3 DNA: TGCGCCAGCAGCCAGGAAGGGGAGGGCACTGAAGCTTTCTTT.

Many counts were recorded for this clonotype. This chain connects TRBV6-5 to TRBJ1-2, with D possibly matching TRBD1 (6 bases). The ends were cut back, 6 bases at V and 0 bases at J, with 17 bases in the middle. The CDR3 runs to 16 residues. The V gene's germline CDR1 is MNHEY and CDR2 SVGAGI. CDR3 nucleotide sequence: TGTGCCAGCAGGGACGAGGGCAGGGGAGCTAACTATGGCTACACCTTC. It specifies CASRDEGRGANYGYTF.

CDR3 protein: CASSLASGGQAKNIQYF. The DNA for the CDR3 is TGTGCCAGCAGCTTAGCTAGCGGGGGACAAGCCAAAAACATTCAGTACTTC. This chain links TRBV7-9 with TRBJ2-4; 9 positions agree with TRBD2. Germline CDR1 SEHNR, CDR2 FQNEAQ (reference sequence). V trimming: 0 bases; J trimming: 0 bases; junction bases outside the gene matches: 3. This CDR3 has 17 amino acids.